Given below is one TCR beta chain in context. This entry comes from a study of blood T cell repertoires in COVID-19. Libraries were prepared by immunoSEQ multiplex PCR; TCRdb keeps only in-frame clonotypes and omits some of them. The data show 95,000 to 110,000 clones, roughly 89% seen once. This CDR3 spans 13 amino acids. Trimming cost V 4 bases and J 0 bases, with 9 bases left between them. Germline CDR1 SQVTM, CDR2 ANQGSEA. The V call is TRBV29-1, the J call TRBJ1-1, with D unresolved. This receptor was taken from an elderly woman in a cohort sampled during active COVID-19. The source material was peripheral blood. The CDR3 DNA follows: TGCAGCGTTGTCTGGCTGTTGAACACTGAAGCTTTCTTT. It yields the protein CSVVWLLNTEAFF.